This T cell receptor beta chain was identified in a study of T cell responses to AZD1222 COVID-19 vaccine. Study-wide context: Both about-4-week and about-12-week second-dose recipients were combined.

The V gene's germline CDR1 is SQVTM and CDR2 ANQGSEA. V was trimmed by 3 bases and J by 6 bases, leaving 14 bases between them. This CDR3 contains 13 residues. Assay: immunoSEQ multiplex PCR; the TCRdb copy retains only in-frame clones and omits some. The data show approximately 50,000 clones, more than 60% seen once. The sequence derives from an adult in good health. The chain employs TRBV29-1 and TRBJ1-2; D perhaps matches TRBD1 (6 bases). The sequencing used peripheral blood, collected on day 0 of AZD1222 vaccination. This CDR3 reads CSVEGRGDNGYTF. The CDR3 DNA follows: TGCAGCGTTGAGGGCAGGGGTGACAATGGCTACACCTTC.